A single sample is the source of the 30 T cell receptor beta chains below, sequenced in a study of blood T cell repertoires in COVID-19. The table came from immunoSEQ multiplex PCR; TCRdb's copy has only in-frame clones and leaves some out. In the table there are about 300,000 clones, approximately 90% of which are singletons. The sequencing sample was made of peripheral blood. Source of these receptors: a man aged 35-49 years with acute or convalescent COVID-19.

The gene calls are TRBV6-5 and TRBJ1-2; 7 bases match TRBD1. Per the germline V gene, CDR1 is MNHEY and CDR2 is SVGAGI. This CDR3 has 15 amino acids. With V trimmed by 5 bases and J by 5 bases, 11 bases remained unmatched. The CDR3 protein is CASSRRGGAGYGYTF. CDR3 in DNA: TGTGCCAGCAGTCGGAGAGGGGGCGCGGGGTATGGCTACACCTTC.

The chain combines TRBV6-5 with TRBJ1-2; D remains unclear. Germline V CDR1 and CDR2: MNHEY, SVGAGI. Trimming cost V 0 bases and J 8 bases, with 13 bases left between them. The CDR3 is 14 residues long. In DNA form, the CDR3 reads TGTGCCAGCAGTTACTCTTTATTGGCGGGGGGCTACACCTTC. The encoded protein is CASSYSLLAGGYTF.

This rearrangement joins TRBV2 to TRBJ2-7, with a weak D call TRBD1 (5 bases). The ends were cut back, 2 bases at V and 3 bases at J, with 14 bases in the middle. The CDR3 is 15 amino acids. In germline, CDR1 is SNHLY, CDR2 FYNNEI. Here the CDR3 reads CASSETSGIYYEQYF. Written as DNA, the CDR3 is TGTGCCAGCAGTGAAACATCAGGGATCTACTACGAGCAGTACTTC.

The rearrangement joins TRBV5-1 to TRBJ2-1; 9 bases are shared with TRBD2. V trimming: 4 bases; J trimming: 4 bases; junction bases outside the gene matches: 9. CDR1 and CDR2 from the germline V gene are SGHRS and YFSETQ. The CDR3 loop spans 16 amino acids. The CDR3 region is CASSVLAGSLYNEQFF. CDR3 bases: TGCGCCAGCAGCGTCCTAGCGGGGAGTTTATACAATGAGCAGTTCTTC.

The chain combines TRBV11-2 with TRBJ1-2; 9 bases line up with TRBD1. The germline V gene encodes CDR1 SGHAT and CDR2 FQNNGV. Trimming removed 4 bases from V and 8 bases from J; junction bases left unmatched: 11. The CDR3 spans 15 residues. The chain's CDR3 is CASSSPGQGFGGYTF. As DNA, the CDR3 is TGTGCCAGCAGCTCACCGGGACAGGGTTTCGGGGGCTACACCTTC.

The V and J genes are TRBV7-9 and TRBJ1-1; D uncertain. This CDR3 contains 13 residues. The V gene's germline CDR1 is SEHNR and CDR2 FQNEAQ (reference sequence). Trimming stripped 3 bases from V and 2 bases from J, with 7 bases between. This CDR3 is CASSFEVNTEAFF. CDR3 sequence (DNA): TGTGCCAGCAGCTTCGAGGTCAACACTGAAGCTTTCTTT.

The genes are TRBV29-1 and TRBJ2-2; the D gene is possibly TRBD2 (7 bases). Trimming took 7 bases from V and 7 from J, leaving 13 bases between them. Germline CDR1 and CDR2: SQVTM and ANQGSEA. The CDR3 totals 12 residues. CDR3 residues: CSAGGPGGELFF. The CDR3 DNA sequence: TGCAGCGCCGGGGGGCCGGGCGGGGAGCTGTTTTTT.

The chain recombines TRBV10-1 with TRBJ1-2; D not resolved. CDR1 is WNHNN, CDR2 SYGVQD, per germline (reference sequence). Trimming pared 2 bases from V and 4 bases from J, leaving 8 bases between. The CDR3 has 13 residues. The CDR3 reads CASSENIFYGYTF. The CDR3 nucleotides are TGCGCCAGCAGTGAGAACATCTTCTATGGCTACACCTTC.

The J gene is TRBJ2-2, the V gene TRBV5-1; D gene unclear. The CDR3 spans 18 residues. Germline CDR1 reads SGHRS; CDR2 reads YFSETQ. V gave up 4 bases and J gave up 0 bases, with 19 bases separating them. CDR3 sequence: CASSPLPSDLTNTGELFF. CDR3 sequence (DNA): TGCGCCAGCAGCCCACTACCGTCAGATTTAACGAACACCGGGGAGCTGTTTTTT.

This chain uses TRBV6-6 with TRBJ2-7, with D possibly matching TRBD2 (6 bases). There are 15 residues in the CDR3. Germline assignment: CDR1 MNHNY and CDR2 SVGAGI (reference sequence). Trimming shortened V by 5 bases and J by 0 bases, and 14 bases separated the two germline ends. The CDR3 nucleotides are TGTGCCAGCAGTCACACCGGGACTGACTCCTACGAGCAGTACTTC. It codes for CASSHTGTDSYEQYF.

In DNA form, the CDR3 reads TGTGCCAGCAGTGCCTCAGGGTCGCGCTATGGCTACACCTTC. It translates to CASSASGSRYGYTF. J is TRBJ1-2 and V is TRBV25-1, with D perhaps matching TRBD1 (5 bases). Trimming shortened V by 4 bases and J by 4 bases, and 13 bases separated the two germline ends. The CDR3 is 14 amino acids. Germline V lookup: CDR1 MGHDK, CDR2 SYGVNS.

V gene TRBV28 combines with J gene TRBJ1-5; possible D gene TRBD1, 5 bases. CDR1 MDHEN and CDR2 SYDVKM come from the germline V gene. Between the trimmed V and J ends, which lost 10 bases and 0 bases, there was a span of 16 bases. This CDR3 has 15 amino acids. CDR3 sequence: CATGGDGYSNQPQHF. As DNA, the CDR3 is TGTGCCACCGGGGGAGACGGATATAGCAATCAGCCCCAGCATTTT.

The V gene is TRBV7-8, the J gene TRBJ1-3; 7 nucleotides line up with TRBD1. In germline, CDR1 is SGHVS, CDR2 FQNEAQ. Unmatched junction bases numbered 15, after V lost 5 bases and J lost 2 bases. The CDR3 contains 18 residues. CDR3 protein: CASSPIRQGKGTGNTIYF. The DNA for the CDR3 is TGTGCCAGCAGCCCAATAAGACAGGGAAAGGGAACTGGAAACACCATATATTTT.

V is TRBV5-4 and J is TRBJ2-7; 7 nucleotides align to TRBD1. CDR3 length equals 15 residues. Unmatched junction bases numbered 8, after V lost 4 bases and J lost 1 base. Germline CDR1 reads SGHNT; CDR2 reads YYREEE (reference sequence). This chain's CDR3 is CASSTSGTASYEQYF. The CDR3 DNA is TGTGCCAGCAGCACCTCCGGGACAGCGTCCTACGAGCAGTACTTC.

CDR3 amino acids: CASSSGTGSKREFF. The CDR3, as DNA: TGTGCCAGCAGTTCCGGGACAGGTTCAAAACGGGAGTTCTTC. The J gene is TRBJ2-1, the V gene TRBV6-5, with 8 bases lining up with TRBD1. Trimming took 4 bases from V and 14 from J; bases not matched to a gene: 13. This CDR3 comprises 14 residues. CDR1 is MNHEY, CDR2 SVGAGI, per germline.

V and J are TRBV7-9 and TRBJ1-5, with 11 bases identical to TRBD1. There are 16 residues in the CDR3. CDR1 and CDR2 (germline): SEHNR, FQNEAQ (reference sequence). V lost 5 bases and J lost 7; bases outside the gene matches: 10. The CDR3 DNA is TGTGCCAGCAGCCGATCGGACAGGGGGCGCGCGCAGCCCCAGCATTTT. Its protein is CASSRSDRGRAQPQHF.

The chain employs TRBV19 and TRBJ2-2; the match to TRBD1 covers 7 bases. V was clipped by 5 bases and J by 4 bases; unmatched bases: 16. CDR3 length: 18 amino acids. The germline CDR1 and CDR2 sequences are LNHDA and SQIVND (reference sequence). This CDR3 is CASSFRDSRPTFTGELFF. DNA for the CDR3: TGTGCCAGTAGTTTCCGGGACAGCCGACCAACCTTCACCGGGGAGCTGTTTTTT.

The V call is TRBV10-3, the J call TRBJ2-3; TRBD2 matches 10 bases. The length of the CDR3 is 14 residues. Germline V gene lookup returns CDR1 ENHRY and CDR2 SYGVKD. Losses at the gene ends were 4 bases for V and 3 bases for J; bases not matched to a gene: 1. In DNA form, the CDR3 reads TGTGCCATCAGTGCAGCGGGGGGGACAGATACGCAGTATTTT. Its translation is CAISAAGGTDTQYF.

This sequence joins TRBV12-5 and TRBJ1-5, with 8 bases aligning to TRBD1. The junction had 9 bases not matched to a gene; V was cut back by 1 base and J by 7 bases. CDR3 length equals 16 residues. CDR1 and CDR2 (germline): LGHNT, FRNRAP. The CDR3 here is CASGLGTGGRGQPQHF. The CDR3 bases are TGTGCTAGTGGTTTGGGAACAGGGGGTAGGGGGCAGCCCCAGCATTTT.

The chain carries TRBV5-5 and TRBJ2-3; TRBD2 aligns across 7 bases. The V segment lost 4 bases and the J segment 7 bases; nucleotides outside the gene matches: 9. Per the germline V gene, CDR1 is SGHKS and CDR2 is YYEKEE (reference sequence). CDR3 size: 14 residues. The CDR3 DNA reads TGTGCCAGCAGCACTACATCGGGAGGTAATACGCAGTATTTT. Protein sequence: CASSTTSGGNTQYF.

The chain joins TRBV30 to TRBJ1-4, with TRBD1 matching 9 bases. The CDR3 loop spans 16 amino acids. CDR1 and CDR2 from the germline V gene are GTSNPN and SVGIG (reference sequence). Unmatched junction bases numbered 10, after V lost 2 bases and J lost 6 bases. The chain's CDR3 is CAWSNPRTGEDEKLFF. The CDR3 region has the DNA TGTGCCTGGAGTAACCCCCGGACAGGGGAAGATGAAAAACTGTTTTTT.

This chain links TRBV9 with TRBJ2-1, with TRBD1 matching over 7 bases. The germline V gene encodes CDR1 SGDLS and CDR2 YYNGEE. V dropped 0 bases and J dropped 2; count of bases not matched to a gene: 14. The CDR3 contains 19 residues. The CDR3 spells CASSVGRGPTGSPYNEQFF. For the CDR3, the DNA is TGTGCCAGCAGCGTAGGTAGGGGGCCCACCGGGTCCCCCTACAATGAGCAGTTCTTC.

This chain joins TRBV3-1 (or the pseudogene TRBV3-2) and TRBJ1-2; 7 nucleotides align to TRBD1. V was pared by 4 bases and J by 8 bases, with 10 bases of the junction left unmatched. CDR3 length: 14 residues. Germline V gives CDR1 LGHDT, CDR2 YNNKEL (reference sequence). CDR3 in amino acids: CASSPRQGILGYTF. The CDR3 DNA reads TGTGCCAGCAGCCCTCGACAGGGAATCTTAGGCTACACCTTC.

The V and J genes are TRBV5-1 and TRBJ2-7; D may be TRBD1 (5 bases). Germline assignment: CDR1 SGHRS and CDR2 YFSETQ. The length of the CDR3 is 14 residues. Trimming took 2 bases from V and 0 from J, leaving 9 bases between them. DNA for the CDR3: TGCGCCAGCAGCTTCGCAGGGAACTCCTACGAGCAGTACTTC. It is translated as CASSFAGNSYEQYF.

This sequence joins TRBV10-2 and TRBJ1-1; D gene ambiguous. V dropped 7 bases and J dropped 5 bases, with 14 bases sitting between them. From germline, CDR1 is WSHSY and CDR2 SAAADI. This CDR3 has 13 residues. The CDR3 sequence: CASIREVGTEAFF. In nucleotides, the CDR3 is TGCGCCAGCATTAGGGAGGTAGGGACTGAAGCTTTCTTT.

The V and J genes are TRBV5-1 and TRBJ2-3; 9 nucleotides align to TRBD1. The J segment lost 2 bases and the V segment lost 3 bases, leaving 7 bases of the junction unmatched. The CDR3 has 16 residues. Germline V CDR1 and CDR2: SGHRS, YFSETQ. CDR3 nucleotides: TGCGCCAGCAGCTCAGACAGGGGGAGCCCCACAGATACGCAGTATTTT. This sequence encodes CASSSDRGSPTDTQYF. Variable domain in full (rest from reference TRBV5-1 and TRBJ2-3): KAGVTQTPRYLIKTRGQQVTLSCSPISGHRSVSWYQQTPGQGLQFLFEYFSETQRNKGNFPGRFSGRQFSNSRSEMNVSTLELGDSALYLCASSSDRGSPTDTQYFGPGTRLTVL.

The CDR3 DNA follows: TGTGCCAGCAGCGTAAAAAGGGTTAGGGGGACATATGCTGCCTGCTCCTACAATGAGCAGTTCTTC. This gives the protein CASSVKRVRGTYAACSYNEQFF. The V and J genes are TRBV7-4 and TRBJ2-1; maybe TRBD1 (6 bases). This CDR3 comprises 22 residues. V lost 5 bases and J 0 bases, leaving 32 bases between the germline ends. The germline V gene has CDR1 SGHVT and CDR2 SQSDAQ.

This rearrangement joins TRBV4-1 to TRBJ1-1, with D hard to call. The CDR3 consists of 15 residues. Trimming shortened V by 3 bases and J by 0 bases, and 11 bases separated the two germline ends. The germline CDR1 and CDR2 sequences are MGHRA and YSYEKL. Here the CDR3 reads CASSQGSSMNTEAFF. CDR3 sequence (DNA): TGCGCCAGCAGCCAGGGCAGTTCTATGAACACTGAAGCTTTCTTT.

The chain links TRBV6-5 to TRBJ1-2, with TRBD1 identical over 9 bases. Looked up from germline, CDR1 is MNHEY and CDR2 is SVGAGI. CDR3 size: 12 residues. The ends lost 6 bases at V and 8 bases at J; junction bases unmatched: 4. CDR3 bases: TGTGCCAGCAGAGGACAGGGGAGAGGCTACACCTTC. This encodes CASRGQGRGYTF.

The gene calls are TRBV5-6 and TRBJ1-1, with 9 bases matching TRBD1. The length of the CDR3 is 16 residues. With 7 bases clipped from V and 2 bases from J, the junction kept 12 bases outside the gene matches. Germline V gives CDR1 SGHDT, CDR2 YYEEEE. CDR3 loop: CASGGTGKPLNTEAFF. DNA of the CDR3: TGTGCCAGCGGAGGGACAGGGAAGCCCTTAAACACTGAAGCTTTCTTT.